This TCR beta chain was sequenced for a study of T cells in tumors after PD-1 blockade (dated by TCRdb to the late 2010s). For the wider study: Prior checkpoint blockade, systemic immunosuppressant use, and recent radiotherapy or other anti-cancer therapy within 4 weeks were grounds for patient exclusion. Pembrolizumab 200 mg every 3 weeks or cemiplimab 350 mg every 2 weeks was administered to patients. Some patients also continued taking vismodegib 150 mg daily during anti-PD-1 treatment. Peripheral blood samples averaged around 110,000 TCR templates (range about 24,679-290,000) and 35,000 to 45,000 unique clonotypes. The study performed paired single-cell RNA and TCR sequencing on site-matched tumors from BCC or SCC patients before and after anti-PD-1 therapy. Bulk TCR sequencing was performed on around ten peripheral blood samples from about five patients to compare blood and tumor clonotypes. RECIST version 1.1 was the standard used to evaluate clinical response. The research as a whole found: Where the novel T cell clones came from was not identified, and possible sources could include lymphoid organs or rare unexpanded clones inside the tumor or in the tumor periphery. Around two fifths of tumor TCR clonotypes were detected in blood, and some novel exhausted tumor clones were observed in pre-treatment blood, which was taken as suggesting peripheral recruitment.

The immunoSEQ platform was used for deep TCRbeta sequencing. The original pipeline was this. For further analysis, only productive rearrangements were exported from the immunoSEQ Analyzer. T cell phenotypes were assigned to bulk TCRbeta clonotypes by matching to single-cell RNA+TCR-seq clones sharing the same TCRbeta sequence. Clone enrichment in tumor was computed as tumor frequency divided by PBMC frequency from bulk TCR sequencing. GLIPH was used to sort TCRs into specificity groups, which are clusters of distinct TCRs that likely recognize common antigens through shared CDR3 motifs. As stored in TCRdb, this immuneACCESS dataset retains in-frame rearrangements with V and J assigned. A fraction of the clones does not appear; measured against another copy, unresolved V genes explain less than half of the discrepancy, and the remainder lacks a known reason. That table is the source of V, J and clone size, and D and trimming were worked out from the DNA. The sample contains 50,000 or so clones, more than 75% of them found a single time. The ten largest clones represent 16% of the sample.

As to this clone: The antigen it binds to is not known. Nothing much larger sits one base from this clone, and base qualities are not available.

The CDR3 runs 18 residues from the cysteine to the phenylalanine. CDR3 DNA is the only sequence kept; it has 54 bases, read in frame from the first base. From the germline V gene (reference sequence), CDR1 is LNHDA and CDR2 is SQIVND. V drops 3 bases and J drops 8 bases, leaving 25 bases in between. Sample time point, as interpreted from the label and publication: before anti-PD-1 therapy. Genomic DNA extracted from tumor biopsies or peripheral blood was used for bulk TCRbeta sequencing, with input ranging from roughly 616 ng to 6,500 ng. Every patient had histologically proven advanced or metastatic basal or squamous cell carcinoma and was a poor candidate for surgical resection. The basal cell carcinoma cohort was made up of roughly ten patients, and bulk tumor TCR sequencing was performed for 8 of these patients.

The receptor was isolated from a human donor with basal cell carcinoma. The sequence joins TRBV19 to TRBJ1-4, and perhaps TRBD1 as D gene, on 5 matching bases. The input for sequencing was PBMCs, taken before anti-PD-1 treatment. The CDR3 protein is CASSMRVSSGRWMEKLFF. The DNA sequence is TGTGCCAGTAGTATGAGGGTCTCATCGGGACGGTGGATGGAAAAACTGTTTTTT. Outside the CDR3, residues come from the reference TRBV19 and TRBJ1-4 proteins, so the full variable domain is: DGGITQSPKYLFRKEGQNVTLSCEQNLNHDAMYWYRQDPGQGLRLIYYSQIVNDFQKGDIAEGYSVSREKKESFPLTVTSAQKNPTAFYLCASSMRVSSGRWMEKLFFGSGTQLSVL.